A selection of T cell receptor beta chains follows, all from one sample in a study of OX40 agonist ivuxolimab in advanced cancers. Repertoires were generated with immunoSEQ multiplex PCR, while TCRdb's copy carries only in-frame clones and drops some. Here the sample spans roughly 92,000 clones, around 90% being singletons. This specimen was CD4+ or CD8+ T cells sorted from blood, taken in a trial of the OX40 agonist ivuxolimab. The receptors originated from an adult with an advanced solid tumor such as melanoma, head and neck, liver or kidney cancer. The CDR3 runs from the conserved cysteine through the conserved F or W. Each record gives: clone size, V gene, J gene, D gene, CDR3 protein, CDR3 DNA. D genes are given only for firm matches. Clone size is given for some rows only: seen once, a few or many times, or a class if the clone is expanded.

.,TRBV11-3,TRBJ2-6,.,CASSQSSGANVLTF,TGTGCCAGCAGCCAGTCCTCTGGGGCCAACGTCCTGACTTTC
.,TRBV13,TRBJ2-4,.,CASSVRGGSTKNIQYF,TGTGCCAGCAGCGTAAGGGGGGGTTCCACCAAAAACATTCAGTACTTC
.,TRBV4-1,TRBJ2-7,.,CASSNRDTDSYEQYF,TGCGCCAGCAGCAACCGGGACACGGATTCCTACGAGCAGTACTTC
.,TRBV7-8,TRBJ2-7,TRBD1,CASSLGRGSYEQYF,TGTGCCAGCAGCTTGGGCAGGGGGTCCTACGAGCAGTACTTC
.,TRBV29-1,TRBJ1-2,TRBD1,CSAGTGPGYTF,TGCAGCGCCGGGACAGGGCCGGGCTACACCTTC
.,TRBV4-1,TRBJ2-1,TRBD2,CASSQAPGLAHNEQFF,TGCGCCAGCAGCCAAGCACCGGGACTAGCCCACAATGAGCAGTTCTTC
.,TRBV5-1,TRBJ2-7,.,CASSLGQGLAYEQYF,TGCGCCAGCAGCTTGGGGCAGGGGCTTGCCTACGAGCAGTACTTC
.,TRBV12-5,TRBJ1-5,.,CASGLGQPQHF,TGTGCTAGTGGTTTGGGACAGCCCCAGCATTTT
.,TRBV5-1,TRBJ2-1,.,CASSLGGSYNEQFF,TGCGCCAGCAGCTTGGGGGGCTCCTACAATGAGCAGTTCTTC
.,TRBV20-1,TRBJ1-1,.,CSAPPDTEAFF,TGCAGTGCCCCTCCAGACACTGAAGCTTTCTTT
.,TRBV9,TRBJ2-2,TRBD1,CASSVGQGDYTGELFF,TGTGCCAGCAGCGTAGGACAGGGCGATTACACCGGGGAGCTGTTTTTT
.,TRBV6-1,TRBJ2-3,.,CASNQGLGTDTQYF,TGTGCCAGCAACCAGGGATTAGGCACAGATACGCAGTATTTT
.,TRBV11-3,TRBJ1-6,.,CASGRTEYNSPLHF,TGTGCCAGCGGGAGGACAGAATATAATTCACCCCTCCACTTT
.,TRBV2,TRBJ2-3,.,CASSYQGNTQYF,TGTGCCAGCAGTTACCAGGGTAATACGCAGTATTTT
few,TRBV9,TRBJ1-3,.,CASSVGQLGLGNTIYF,TGTGCCAGCAGCGTAGGCCAGCTCGGGCTCGGAAACACCATATATTTT
.,TRBV6-4,TRBJ2-1,.,CASSEAGENNEQFF,TGTGCCAGCAGTGAGGCAGGCGAGAACAATGAGCAGTTCTTC
.,TRBV29-1,TRBJ2-3,TRBD2,CSVQAGGSTDTQYF,TGCAGCGTTCAAGCGGGAGGGAGCACAGATACGCAGTATTTT
.,TRBV18,TRBJ2-1,TRBD2,CASSTAGLGGNEQFF,TGTGCCAGCTCAACTGCGGGACTAGGAGGAAATGAGCAGTTCTTC
.,TRBV11-2,TRBJ2-7,TRBD2,CASSLEGLAANEQYF,TGTGCCAGCAGCTTAGAGGGACTAGCTGCGAACGAGCAGTACTTC
.,TRBV6-4,TRBJ2-3,.,CASSDFIASTDAQYF,TGTGCCAGCAGTGACTTCATAGCGAGCACAGATGCGCAGTATTTT
.,TRBV6-6,TRBJ1-1,.,CASSRTPAGNTEAFF,TGTGCCAGCAGCCGAACGCCGGCGGGGAACACTGAAGCTTTCTTT
.,TRBV5-1,TRBJ1-1,.,CASSRDPGSDEAFF,TGCGCCAGCAGCAGGGATCCAGGGTCAGATGAAGCTTTCTTT
.,TRBV30,TRBJ2-1,TRBD2,CAWSDGTSGGNEQFF,TGTGCCTGGAGCGACGGGACTAGCGGGGGCAATGAGCAGTTCTTC
.,TRBV4-1,TRBJ2-5,TRBD2,CASSPRAGEEETQYF,TGCGCCAGCAGCCCCCGCGCGGGGGAGGAAGAGACCCAGTACTTC
.,TRBV5-1,TRBJ1-1,.,CASGSLGDWGTEAFF,TGCGCCAGCGGCTCCCTGGGGGATTGGGGCACTGAAGCTTTCTTT
once,TRBV28,TRBJ2-1,.,CASILGGRGTYNEQFF,TGTGCCAGCATCCTTGGGGGGCGAGGAACCTACAATGAGCAGTTCTTC
.,TRBV5-1,TRBJ1-1,TRBD1,CASRPTGVTEAFF,TGCGCCAGCAGACCAACAGGGGTAACTGAAGCTTTCTTT
.,TRBV2,TRBJ2-7,.,CAAGRHYEQYF,TGTGCCGCTGGACGGCACTACGAGCAGTACTTC
.,TRBV28,TRBJ1-2,.,CASRAGQGSYGYTF,TGTGCCAGCAGGGCGGGCCAGGGGAGTTATGGCTACACCTTC
.,TRBV9,TRBJ2-7,.,CASSVEDGTYEQYF,TGTGCCAGCAGCGTAGAAGACGGAACCTACGAGCAGTACTTC
.,TRBV5-8,TRBJ2-7,.,CATPLGEQYF,TGTGCCACCCCCCTAGGGGAGCAGTACTTC
.,TRBV10-1,TRBJ2-3,.,CASSAGSTDTQYF,TGCGCCAGCAGTGCAGGGTCCACAGATACGCAGTATTTT
.,TRBV13,TRBJ1-3,TRBD1,CASSSSTQGIGGNTIYF,TGTGCCAGCAGCTCATCAACACAGGGGATAGGTGGAAACACCATATATTTT
.,TRBV7-3,TRBJ2-2,TRBD2,CASSPPGLASTGELFF,TGTGCCAGCAGCCCCCCGGGACTAGCGTCCACCGGGGAGCTGTTTTTT
.,TRBV5-1,TRBJ2-7,.,CASRGTDSSYEQYF,TGCGCCAGCAGGGGGACTGACAGCTCCTACGAGCAGTACTTC
few,TRBV29-1,TRBJ2-1,.,CSVDPRAGAGNEQFF,TGCAGCGTTGACCCAAGGGCAGGGGCCGGCAATGAGCAGTTCTTC
.,TRBV5-6,TRBJ1-1,.,CASSLATIWGRNTEAFF,TGTGCCAGCAGCTTGGCCACCATTTGGGGAAGGAACACTGAAGCTTTCTTT
few,TRBV4-1,TRBJ2-7,.,CASSHLVSYEQYF,TGCGCCAGCAGCCACCTTGTCAGCTACGAGCAGTACTTC
.,TRBV28,TRBJ2-7,TRBD2,CASSFPSTSTSYEQYF,TGTGCCAGCAGTTTTCCCTCGACTAGCACCTCCTACGAGCAGTACTTC
once,TRBV11-3,TRBJ2-5,.,CASNSPNEETQYF,TGTGCCAGCAATTCCCCCAACGAAGAGACCCAGTACTTC
.,TRBV9,TRBJ2-7,.,CASSVDSSYEQYF,TGTGCCAGCAGCGTAGACAGCTCCTACGAGCAGTACTTC
.,TRBV9,TRBJ2-5,.,CASSVVGNSQETQYF,TGTGCCAGCAGCGTAGTAGGAAACAGTCAAGAGACCCAGTACTTC
few,TRBV4-1,TRBJ2-2,.,CASGQGPTRGTGELFF,TGCGCCAGCGGCCAGGGACCCACCCGAGGTACCGGGGAGCTGTTTTTT
.,TRBV11-1,TRBJ2-7,TRBD2,CASSSTSEYEQYF,TGTGCCAGCAGCTCGACTAGCGAGTACGAGCAGTACTTC
.,TRBV10-3,TRBJ2-7,TRBD2,CAAQDLSGPTYEQYF,TGTGCCGCACAAGACCTTAGCGGGCCCACCTACGAGCAGTACTTC
once,TRBV27,TRBJ2-7,.,CASSYGQSYEQYF,TGTGCCAGCAGTTATGGACAGTCCTACGAGCAGTACTTC
.,TRBV10-2,TRBJ2-2,TRBD1,CASSWTGGLTGELFF,TGCGCCAGCAGTTGGACAGGGGGCCTCACCGGGGAGCTGTTTTTT
.,TRBV27,TRBJ1-4,.,CASSATGLARKLFF,TGTGCCAGCAGTGCCACTGGACTGGCGCGGAAACTGTTTTTT
.,TRBV2,TRBJ2-3,TRBD2,CAMRFLAGGYADTQYF,TGTGCCATGAGATTTCTAGCGGGAGGATACGCAGATACGCAGTATTTT
.,TRBV6-6,TRBJ2-7,.,CASSYGLYEQYF,TGTGCCAGCAGTTACGGTCTTTACGAGCAGTACTTC
once,TRBV11-2,TRBJ2-1,TRBD1,CASSPGGIGVADEQFF,TGTGCCAGCAGCCCAGGGGGAATAGGCGTAGCAGATGAGCAGTTCTTC
.,TRBV5-1,TRBJ2-3,TRBD2,CASSFLAGEDTQYF,TGCGCCAGCAGCTTTCTAGCGGGGGAAGATACGCAGTATTTT
.,TRBV5-1,TRBJ1-1,TRBD1,CASSLDPTGSAEAFF,TGCGCCAGCAGCTTGGATCCGACAGGGTCTGCTGAAGCTTTCTTT
.,TRBV5-6,TRBJ1-5,TRBD1,CASSLRGIVGNQPQHF,TGTGCCAGCAGCCTCAGGGGGATAGTCGGCAATCAGCCCCAGCATTTT
.,TRBV6-5,TRBJ1-1,TRBD1,CASSRQGEAFF,TGTGCCAGCAGTCGACAGGGGGAAGCTTTCTTT
.,TRBV30,TRBJ1-3,.,CAWLDASSGNTIYF,TGTGCCTGGCTCGACGCCTCCTCTGGAAACACCATATATTTT
.,TRBV21-1,TRBJ2-7,.,CASSKEGLAGGRSLNYEQYF,TGTGCCAGCAGCAAAGAGGGACTAGCGGGAGGACGCAGCCTTAATTACGAGCAGTACTTC
.,TRBV7-2,TRBJ2-7,TRBD1,CASSFAGTGGYEQYF,TGTGCCAGCAGCTTCGCCGGGACAGGGGGCTACGAGCAGTACTTC
.,TRBV9,TRBJ1-1,.,CASSVADEAFF,TGTGCCAGCAGCGTAGCTGACGAAGCTTTCTTT